This T cell receptor beta chain appears in the sequencing data of a study of blood T cells in healthy people across ages (dated by TCRdb to between 2014 and 2016). Background on the whole study: In model experiments, template switching captured about one uniquely barcoded TCR beta cDNA molecule for every two T cells. The donors were split into four age groups: young (average 16 years), middle-aged (39), aged (over 55) and long-lived (approximately 89). To avoid experimental bias, donors of different ages were distributed randomly across sequencing lanes. The study analyzed two additional independent replicas of 1 million unique cDNA reads from the same blood draw for two donors, one aged 18 to 29 and one aged 80 or older. Using deep sequencing normalized with unique cDNA molecular identifiers, the study measured how TCR beta repertoire diversity changes with age.

The 40 or so donors, aged 6 to 90 years, were systemically healthy Caucasian individuals from Russia. Each donor gave about 10 milliliters of peripheral blood, drawn into EDTA-treated Vacutainer tubes. PBMCs were isolated by Ficoll-Paque density-gradient centrifugation, with at least 7 million obtained per sample. Trizol reagent was used to extract total RNA from the PBMCs, yielding at least 6 micrograms per sample. Naive CD45RAhigh/CD27high T cell percentages were measured by flow cytometry on a PBMC aliquot from every donor. This clonotype was seen repeatedly, ten times or more. This clone's antigen is unknown. No base qualities exist here, and no much larger clone lies one base off it. The library was built by means of 5' RACE. For sequencing, an Illumina HiSeq 2500 was employed. The second PCR ran for roughly 6 to 11 cycles and used a J-beta primer mix along with a sample-barcoded 5' primer. Each TCR beta cDNA molecule received a unique molecular identifier from a template-switch 5' adaptor carrying 12 random nucleotides. Each sample yielded at least 3 million CDR3-containing paired-end reads. First-strand cDNA was synthesized from all RNA with the Mint cDNA synthesis kit, primed by a TRBC-specific oligonucleotide. Following uracil-DNA glycosylase treatment, all cDNA underwent a first 18-cycle PCR with the universal primers M1SS and BC2_uni_R. The source study handled its data this way. Normalization of each sample was performed by random selection of 1 million high-quality reads, each carrying a distinct molecular identifier. Instead of being binned into consensus sequences, reads that shared molecular identifiers were thrown out. MiTCR, set to a Q25 quality threshold and the strictest error-elimination algorithm, was used for CDR3 identification, clonotype clustering and error correction. A nonparametric unseen species model using Euler transformation provided a lower-bound estimate of total TCR beta diversity. TCRdb itself trimmed the public reads at Q25 with fastp, ran MiXCR and retained productive beta chains. Here each entry gathers all rows of one CDR3 protein and keeps the most common genes and DNA. It is TCRdb's table, rather than the study itself, that gives the V and J calls and clone size. Within this sample are some 1.5 million distinct CDR3 sequences, with approximately 28% of them counted one time only. 6.5% to 8.5% of the sample is taken by the ten largest.

The paper as a whole reports these results and caveats: The long-lived group showed more naive CD4+ T cells, fewer expanded clones and increased TCR diversity than the aged group, suggesting age selection. The CMV infection status of donors was not known, potentially confounding age-related changes in expanded clonotypes. Estimates of total diversity from one million sequenced T cells were regarded as lower bounds and underestimates. As age increased, observed TCR beta diversity per million T cells dropped in a roughly linear way, and a significant reduction was already evident by age around 41. There was a strong correlation between observed TCR beta diversity and the percentage of naive T cells measured by flow cytometry. Bulk unsorted PBMC profiling prevented conclusive comparison of naive and antigen-experienced compartments.

The germline V gene sets CDR1 to SQVTM and CDR2 to ANQGSEA. Here V drops 5 bases and J drops 7 bases, and the junction holds 7 bases not matched to any gene. The CDR3 measures 14 amino acids from cysteine to phenylalanine. Only the CDR3 part of the read is kept: 42 bases, read in frame from the first base. What was sequenced was blood. This TCR was recovered from a woman younger than 45 in good health. The chain uses TRBV29-1 and TRBJ2-1, and TRBD2 matches 11 of the central bases. The nucleotide sequence is TGCAGCGTTTTTACTAGCGGGAGTTCTAATGAGCAGTTCTTC. Its amino acids are CSVFTSGSSNEQFF.